This TCR beta chain was sequenced during a study of blood T cell repertoires in COVID-19. This CDR3 is built from 18 residues. V gave up 4 bases and J gave up 3 bases; unmatched junction bases: 15. The germline V gene has CDR1 MNHEY and CDR2 SMNVEV (reference sequence). Per the original data handling: Amplifying reference gene primers gave estimates of nucleated cell counts. The repertoire was sequenced with immunoSEQ multiplex PCR; TCRdb's copy has only in-frame clones and lacks some. V and J calls plus clone size are reproduced from that table; the DNA served to infer D and trimming. The sample has under 250,000 clones; 70% to 90% are singletons. In terms of age and location, participants ranged from roughly 18 to 90 years and lived in about 25 US areas.

The sequencing input was PBMCs or T cells enriched from blood (not recorded which). The chain has TRBV27 and TRBJ2-1; 7 nucleotides line up with TRBD2. This receptor was taken from a man aged 35 to 55 who had recovered from COVID-19. The CDR3 spells CASSSPSRAGADYNEQFF. CDR3 sequence (DNA): TGTGCCAGCAGTTCCCCCAGCCGCGCGGGAGCTGACTACAATGAGCAGTTCTTC.